The table lists the clone carrying this T cell receptor beta chain with a few counts. TCRdb analysed the 5' RACE reads with MiXCR anew, one entry per CDR3 protein. The sample consists of almost 350,000 distinct CDR3 sequences, 20% to 25% of them appearing once. Germline V gene data show CDR1 as MNHEY and CDR2 as SVGEGT. The V end was cut by 6 bases, the J end by 9 bases, with 24 bases between. CDR3 size: 16 residues. These data belong to a study of T-cell memory formation after mild COVID-19. The V gene is TRBV6-2 or TRBV6-3, the J gene TRBJ1-5; TRBD1 is a possible D gene (6 bases). This clonotype was obtained from a man aged 18-30 years who had mild COVID-19 (a few samples of this study predate the infection). Cell type and time point are not known. The sequenced material came from PBMCs or a T cell subset sorted from them (not recorded which). The CDR3 region has the DNA TGTGCCAGCAGCGCCATACAGGGTCGGGTTCGGTGGCCCCAGCATTTT. This translates into CASSAIQGRVRWPQHF.